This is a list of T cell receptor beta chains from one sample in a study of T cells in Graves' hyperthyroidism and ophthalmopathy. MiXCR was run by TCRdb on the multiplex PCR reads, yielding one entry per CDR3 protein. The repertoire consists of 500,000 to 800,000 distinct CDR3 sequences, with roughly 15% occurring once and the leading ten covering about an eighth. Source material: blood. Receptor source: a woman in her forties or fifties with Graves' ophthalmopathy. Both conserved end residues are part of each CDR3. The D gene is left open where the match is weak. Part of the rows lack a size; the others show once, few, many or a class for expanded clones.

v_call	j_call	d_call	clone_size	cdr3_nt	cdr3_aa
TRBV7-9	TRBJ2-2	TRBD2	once	TGTGCCAGCAGCACCCGGTGGGGAGGGACCGGGGAGCTGTTTTTT	CASSTRWGGTGELFF
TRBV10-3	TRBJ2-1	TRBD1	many	TGTGCCATCAGTGAGGCGACAGGGGTGAGCTACAATGAGCAGTTCTTC	CAISEATGVSYNEQFF
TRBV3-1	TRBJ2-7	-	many	TGTGCCAGCTGCCTTAGCGGCAGCTCCTACGAGCAGTACTTC	CASCLSGSSYEQYF
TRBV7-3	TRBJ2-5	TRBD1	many	TGTGCCAGCAGCCCCTTTCCTGGGACAGGGAAGGTGGAGCCCCAGTACTTC	CASSPFPGTGKVEPQYF
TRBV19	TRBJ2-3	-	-	TGTGCCAGTAGTATTCAGGCAGATACGCAGTATTTT	CASSIQADTQYF
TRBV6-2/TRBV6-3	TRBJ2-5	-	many	TGTGCCAGCAGTTTACGTGGGTTCTCGGAGACCCAGTACTTC	CASSLRGFSETQYF
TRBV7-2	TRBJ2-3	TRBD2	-	TGTGCCAGCAGACTGAGCTTAGCGGGAGGGCCGACAGATACGCAGTATTTT	CASRLSLAGGPTDTQYF
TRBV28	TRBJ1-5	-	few	TGTGCCAGCAGTTTCCGGTCGGGGGTGAACAATCAGCCCCAGCATTTT	CASSFRSGVNNQPQHF
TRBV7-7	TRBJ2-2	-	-	TGTGCTAGCAGCTTAGTCTCCCCCGGGGAGCTGTTTTTT	CASSLVSPGELFF
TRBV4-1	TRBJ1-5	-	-	TGCGCCAGCAGACTGACCACCAGGAGTGGCAATCAGCCCCAGCATTTT	CASRLTTRSGNQPQHF
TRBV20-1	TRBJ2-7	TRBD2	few	TGCAGTGCTAGAGATCTAAGGGCTAGCGGGGGAACCTACGAGCAGTACTTC	CSARDLRASGGTYEQYF
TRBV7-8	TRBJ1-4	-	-	TGTGCCAGCAGCTTAGCCCCTGCGACTGGGCCAGGGGAAAAACTGTTTTTT	CASSLAPATGPGEKLFF
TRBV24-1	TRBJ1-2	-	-	TGTGCCACCAGTGATTTCCCGGGAACCGGCCACACCTTC	CATSDFPGTGHTF
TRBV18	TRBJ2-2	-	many	TGTGCCAGCTCACCACGGCCCGGTTCCGGGGAGCTGTTTTTT	CASSPRPGSGELFF
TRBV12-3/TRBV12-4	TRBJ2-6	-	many	TGTGCCAGCAGCGATATTTCTGCGTCTGGGGCCAACGTCCTGACTTTC	CASSDISASGANVLTF
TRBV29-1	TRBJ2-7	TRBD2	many	TGCAGCGTGGTCCTCCAAGCTAGCGGTACCTACGAGCAGTACTTC	CSVVLQASGTYEQYF
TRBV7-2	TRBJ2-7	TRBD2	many	TGTGCCAGCAGCTTTTATCGGGAGGGCCCTCGGAGCTCCTACGAGCAGTACTTC	CASSFYREGPRSSYEQYF
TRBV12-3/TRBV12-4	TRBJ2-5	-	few	TGTGCCAGCAGTTATGGGGAGTTCGAGACCCAGTACTTC	CASSYGEFETQYF
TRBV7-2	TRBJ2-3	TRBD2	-	TGTGCCAGCAGTGATAGCGGGAGGAGCACAGATACGCAGTATTTT	CASSDSGRSTDTQYF
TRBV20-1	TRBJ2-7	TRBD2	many	TGCAGTGCTACGAGCGGGAGGGTCTACGAGCAGTACTTC	CSATSGRVYEQYF
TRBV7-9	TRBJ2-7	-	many	TGTGCCAGCAGCTTAGTGGGGGCCTGGGAGCAGTACTTC	CASSLVGAWEQYF
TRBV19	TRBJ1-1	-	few	TGTGCCAGATTGAGGGGTCAAGCTTTCTTT	CARLRGQAFF
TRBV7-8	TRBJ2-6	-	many	TGTGCCAGCAGCTTAGCCCGGGCCTCTGGGGCCAACGTCCTGACTTTC	CASSLARASGANVLTF
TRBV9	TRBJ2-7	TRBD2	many	TGTGCCAGCCCCCCCGGGAGGACCCTTTTCTCCTACGAGCAGTACTTC	CASPPGRTLFSYEQYF
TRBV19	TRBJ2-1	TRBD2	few	TGTGCCAGTAGGAGGACTAGCGGGATATCTGGGGATGAGCAGTTCTTC	CASRRTSGISGDEQFF